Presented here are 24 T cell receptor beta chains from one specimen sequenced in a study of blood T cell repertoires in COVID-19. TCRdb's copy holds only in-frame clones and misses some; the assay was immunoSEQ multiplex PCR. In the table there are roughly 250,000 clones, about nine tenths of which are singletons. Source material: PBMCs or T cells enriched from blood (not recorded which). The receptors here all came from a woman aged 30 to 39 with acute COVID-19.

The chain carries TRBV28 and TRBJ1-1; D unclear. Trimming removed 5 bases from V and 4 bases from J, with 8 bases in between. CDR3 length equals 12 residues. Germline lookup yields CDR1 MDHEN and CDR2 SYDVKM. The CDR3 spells CASSQISTEAFF. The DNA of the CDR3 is TGTGCCAGCAGTCAAATCAGCACTGAAGCTTTCTTT.

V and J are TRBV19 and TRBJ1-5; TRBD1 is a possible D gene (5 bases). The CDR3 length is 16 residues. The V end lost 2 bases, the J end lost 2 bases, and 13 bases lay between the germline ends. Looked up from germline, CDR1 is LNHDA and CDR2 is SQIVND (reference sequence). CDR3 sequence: CASSINQGRGNQPQHF. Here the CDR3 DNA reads TGTGCCAGTAGTATAAATCAGGGTCGTGGCAATCAGCCCCAGCATTTT.

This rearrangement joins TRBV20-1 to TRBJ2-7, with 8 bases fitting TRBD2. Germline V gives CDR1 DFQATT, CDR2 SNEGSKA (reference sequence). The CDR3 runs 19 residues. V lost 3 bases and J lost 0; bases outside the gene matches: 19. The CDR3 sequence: CSASNSRRSGRVSSYEQYF. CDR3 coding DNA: TGCAGTGCTAGTAATTCCCGTCGGTCCGGGAGGGTAAGCTCCTACGAGCAGTACTTC.

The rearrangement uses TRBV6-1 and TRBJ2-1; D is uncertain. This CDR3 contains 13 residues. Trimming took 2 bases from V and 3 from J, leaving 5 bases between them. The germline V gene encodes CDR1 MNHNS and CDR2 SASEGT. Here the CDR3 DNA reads TGTGCCAGCAGTGAATTACTCTACAATGAGCAGTTCTTC. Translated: CASSELLYNEQFF.

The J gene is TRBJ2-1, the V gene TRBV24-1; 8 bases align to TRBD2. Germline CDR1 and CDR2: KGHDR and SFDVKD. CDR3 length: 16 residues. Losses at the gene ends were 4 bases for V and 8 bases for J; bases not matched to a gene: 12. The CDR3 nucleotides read TGTGCCACCAGTGACTTAATGGCTAGCGGGTTGGATGAGCAGTTCTTC. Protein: CATSDLMASGLDEQFF.

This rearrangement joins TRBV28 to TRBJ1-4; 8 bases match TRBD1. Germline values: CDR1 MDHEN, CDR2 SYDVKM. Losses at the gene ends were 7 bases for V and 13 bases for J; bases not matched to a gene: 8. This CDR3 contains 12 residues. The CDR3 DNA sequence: TGTGCCAGCACCCTTCAAGGACAGGGACTGTTTTTT. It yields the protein CASTLQGQGLFF.

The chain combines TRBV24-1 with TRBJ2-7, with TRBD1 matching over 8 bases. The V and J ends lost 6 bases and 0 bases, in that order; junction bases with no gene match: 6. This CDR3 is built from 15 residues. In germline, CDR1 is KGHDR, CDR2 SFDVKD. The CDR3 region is CATSSTGESSYEQYF. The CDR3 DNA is TGTGCCACCAGTTCGACAGGGGAGAGCTCCTACGAGCAGTACTTC.

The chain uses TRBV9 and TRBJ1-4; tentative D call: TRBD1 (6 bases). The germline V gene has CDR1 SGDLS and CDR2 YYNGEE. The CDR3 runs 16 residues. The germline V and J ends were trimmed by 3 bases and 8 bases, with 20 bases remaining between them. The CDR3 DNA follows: TGTGCCAGCAGCGCCGACCAACAGGGACTAAGGGAAAAACTGTTTTTT. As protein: CASSADQQGLREKLFF. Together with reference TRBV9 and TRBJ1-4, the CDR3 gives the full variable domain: DSGVTQTPKHLITATGQRVTLRCSPRSGDLSVYWYQQSLDQGLQFLIQYYNGEERAKGNILERFSAQQFPDLHSELNLSSLELGDSALYFCASSADQQGLREKLFFGSGTQLSVL.

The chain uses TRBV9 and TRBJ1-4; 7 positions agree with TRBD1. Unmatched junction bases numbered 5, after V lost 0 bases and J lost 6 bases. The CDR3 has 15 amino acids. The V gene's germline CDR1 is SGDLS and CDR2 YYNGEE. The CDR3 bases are TGTGCCAGCAGCGTAGCGACAGGGCGGGATGAAAAACTGTTTTTT. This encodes CASSVATGRDEKLFF.

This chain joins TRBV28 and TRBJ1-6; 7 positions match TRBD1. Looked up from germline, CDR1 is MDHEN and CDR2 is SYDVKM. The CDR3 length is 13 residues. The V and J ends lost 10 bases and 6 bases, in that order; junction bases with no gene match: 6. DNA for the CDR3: TGTGCCACAAAACAGGGGTTTAATTCACCCCTCCACTTT. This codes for CATKQGFNSPLHF. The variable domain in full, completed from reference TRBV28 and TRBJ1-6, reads DVKVTQSSRYLVKRTGEKVFLECVQDMDHENMFWYRQDPGLGLRLIYFSYDVKMKEKGDIPEGYSVSREKKERFSLILESASTNQTSMYLCATKQGFNSPLHFGNGTRLTVT.

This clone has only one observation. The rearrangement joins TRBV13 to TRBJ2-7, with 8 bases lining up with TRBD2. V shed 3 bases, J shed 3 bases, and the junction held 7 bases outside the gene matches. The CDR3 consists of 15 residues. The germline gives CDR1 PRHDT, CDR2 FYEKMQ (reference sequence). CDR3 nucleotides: TGTGCCAGCAGCTTTCGTTCGGGAGGGATCTACGAGCAGTACTTC. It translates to CASSFRSGGIYEQYF.

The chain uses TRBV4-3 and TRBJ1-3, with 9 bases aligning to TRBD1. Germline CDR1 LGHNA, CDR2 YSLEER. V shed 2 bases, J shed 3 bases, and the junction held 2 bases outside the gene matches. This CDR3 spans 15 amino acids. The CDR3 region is CASSQKTGGGNTIYF. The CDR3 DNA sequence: TGCGCCAGCAGCCAAAAGACAGGGGGTGGAAACACCATATATTTT.

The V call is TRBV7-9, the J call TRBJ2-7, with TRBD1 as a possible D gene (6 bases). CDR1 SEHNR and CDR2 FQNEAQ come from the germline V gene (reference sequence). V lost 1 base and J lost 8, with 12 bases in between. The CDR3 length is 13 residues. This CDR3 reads CASSLGMGAQQYF. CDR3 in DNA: TGTGCCAGCAGCTTAGGAATGGGGGCCCAGCAGTACTTC.

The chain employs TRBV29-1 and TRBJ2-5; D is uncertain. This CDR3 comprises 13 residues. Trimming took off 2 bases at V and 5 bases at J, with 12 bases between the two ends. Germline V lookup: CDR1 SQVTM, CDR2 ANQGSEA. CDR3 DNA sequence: TGCAGCGTTGAACCCCCGGGTTTGGAGACCCAGTACTTC. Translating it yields CSVEPPGLETQYF.

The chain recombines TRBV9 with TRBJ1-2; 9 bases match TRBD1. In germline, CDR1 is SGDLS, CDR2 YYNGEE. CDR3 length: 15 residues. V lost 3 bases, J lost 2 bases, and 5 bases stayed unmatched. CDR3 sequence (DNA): TGTGCCAGCAGCGGTGGACAGGGGCGGAACTATGGCTACACCTTC. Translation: CASSGGQGRNYGYTF.

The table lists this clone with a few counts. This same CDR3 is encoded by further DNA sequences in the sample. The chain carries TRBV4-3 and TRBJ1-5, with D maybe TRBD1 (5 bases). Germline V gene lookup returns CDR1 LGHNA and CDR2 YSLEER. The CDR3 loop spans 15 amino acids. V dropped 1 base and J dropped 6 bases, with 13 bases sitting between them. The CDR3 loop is CASSQGRQGGQPQHF. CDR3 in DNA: TGCGCCAGCAGCCAAGGCCGGCAGGGAGGTCAGCCCCAGCATTTT.

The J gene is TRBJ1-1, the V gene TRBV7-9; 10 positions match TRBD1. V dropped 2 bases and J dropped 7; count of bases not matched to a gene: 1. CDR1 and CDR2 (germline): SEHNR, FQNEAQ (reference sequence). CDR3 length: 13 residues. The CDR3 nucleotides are TGTGCCAGCAGCTTACGGACAGGGGGTGAAGCTTTCTTT. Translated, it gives CASSLRTGGEAFF. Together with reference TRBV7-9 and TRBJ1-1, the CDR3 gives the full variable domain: DTGVSQNPRHKITKRGQNVTFRCDPISEHNRLYWYRQTLGQGPEFLTYFQNEAQLEKSRLLSDRFSAERPKGSFSTLEIQRTEQGDSAMYLCASSLRTGGEAFFGQGTRLTVV.

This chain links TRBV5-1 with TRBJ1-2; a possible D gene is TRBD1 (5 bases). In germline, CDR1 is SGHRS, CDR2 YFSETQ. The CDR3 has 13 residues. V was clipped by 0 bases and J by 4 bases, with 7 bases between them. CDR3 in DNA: TGCGCCAGCAGCTTGGATGACAGCTATGGCTACACCTTC. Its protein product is CASSLDDSYGYTF.

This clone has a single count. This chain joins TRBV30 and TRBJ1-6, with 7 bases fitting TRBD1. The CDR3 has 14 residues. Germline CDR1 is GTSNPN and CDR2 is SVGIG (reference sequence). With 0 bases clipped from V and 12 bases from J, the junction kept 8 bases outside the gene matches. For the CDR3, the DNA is TGTGCCTGGAGTGTAACAGGGGTTATGGGACCCCTCCACTTT. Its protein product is CAWSVTGVMGPLHF.

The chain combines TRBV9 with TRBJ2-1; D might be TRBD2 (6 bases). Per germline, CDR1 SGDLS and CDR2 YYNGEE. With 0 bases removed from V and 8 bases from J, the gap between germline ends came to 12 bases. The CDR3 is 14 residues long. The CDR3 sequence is CASSVEVEGDEQFF. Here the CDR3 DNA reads TGTGCCAGCAGCGTAGAGGTGGAGGGCGATGAGCAGTTCTTC. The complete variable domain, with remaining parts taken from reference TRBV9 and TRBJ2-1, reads DSGVTQTPKHLITATGQRVTLRCSPRSGDLSVYWYQQSLDQGLQFLIQYYNGEERAKGNILERFSAQQFPDLHSELNLSSLELGDSALYFCASSVEVEGDEQFFGPGTRLTVL.

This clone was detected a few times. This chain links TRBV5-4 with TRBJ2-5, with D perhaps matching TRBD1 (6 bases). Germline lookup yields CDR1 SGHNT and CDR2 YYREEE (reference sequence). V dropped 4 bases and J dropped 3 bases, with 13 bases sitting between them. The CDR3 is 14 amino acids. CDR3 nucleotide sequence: TGTGCCAGCAGCCGTACAGGGTTGGAAGAGACCCAGTACTTC. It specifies CASSRTGLEETQYF.

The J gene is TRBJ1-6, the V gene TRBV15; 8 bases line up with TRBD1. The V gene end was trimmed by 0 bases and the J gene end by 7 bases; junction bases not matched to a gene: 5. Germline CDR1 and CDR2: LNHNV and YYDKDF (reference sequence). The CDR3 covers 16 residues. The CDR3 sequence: CATSRDRGQVNSPLHF. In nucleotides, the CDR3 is TGTGCCACCAGCAGAGATCGGGGACAGGTGAATTCACCCCTCCACTTT.

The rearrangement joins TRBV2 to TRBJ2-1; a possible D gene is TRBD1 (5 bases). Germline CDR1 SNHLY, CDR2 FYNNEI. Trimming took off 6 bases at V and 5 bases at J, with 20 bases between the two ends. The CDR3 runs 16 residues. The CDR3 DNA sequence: TGTGCCAGCAGCGATCGGACACCAAGCTTCGACAATGAGCAGTTCTTC. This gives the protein CASSDRTPSFDNEQFF.

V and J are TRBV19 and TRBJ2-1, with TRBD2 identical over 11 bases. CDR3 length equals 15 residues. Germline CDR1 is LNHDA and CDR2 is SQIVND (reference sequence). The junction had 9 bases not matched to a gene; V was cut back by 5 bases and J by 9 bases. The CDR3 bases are TGTGCCAGTAGTTTCCTAGCGGGAGGAGGTGGTGAGCAGTTCTTC. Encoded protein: CASSFLAGGGGEQFF.